This TCR beta chain was observed in a study of blood T cell repertoires in COVID-19. The overall study: Samples came from the United States, Italy and Spain, spanning acute and convalescent COVID-19. In each case, the material was cDNA or gDNA derived from T cells, B-cell-depleted T cells, or PBMCs.

As originally analysed: Reference gene primer amplification gave estimated nucleated cell counts. Repertoires were generated with immunoSEQ multiplex PCR, while TCRdb's copy carries only in-frame clones and drops some. D and trimming were read from the DNA, whereas the V and J calls and clone size are those reported in that table. Of approximately 41,000 clones listed, 85% to 90% are singletons. This clone was recorded once. The CDR3 sequence is 15 residues long. CDR1 SGHRS and CDR2 YFSETQ come from the germline V gene. V dropped 2 bases and J dropped 5 bases, with 17 bases sitting between them. The receptor comes from a human donor in a cohort sampled during active COVID-19. This chain joins TRBV5-1 and TRBJ2-7; possibly TRBD2 for D (5 bases). Material: peripheral blood. In nucleotides, the CDR3 is TGCGCCAGCAGCTTAGGAGTCGAGCTGCGGGACGAGCAGTACTTC. It encodes CASSLGVELRDEQYF.